A single sample gave rise to the 24 T cell receptor beta chains below, sequenced in a study of blood T cell repertoires in COVID-19. Here immunoSEQ multiplex PCR was the method, and the copy in TCRdb shows in-frame clones only, minus some. The data show around 200,000 clones, with more than 85% seen just once and under 2.5% held by the top ten. Sequenced input: peripheral blood. The receptors were sampled from a man aged 40-50 years with active or convalescent COVID-19.

This chain connects TRBV19 to TRBJ2-3, with D unclear. Germline values: CDR1 LNHDA, CDR2 SQIVND (reference sequence). The V gene lost 7 bases and the J gene lost 4 bases, with 18 bases spanning the gap. The CDR3 consists of 15 residues. This CDR3 is CASNHGGGGADTQYF. The CDR3 DNA reads TGTGCCAGTAACCACGGTGGCGGCGGCGCAGATACGCAGTATTTT.

The CDR3 is CASSTGQGSSGNTIYF. The CDR3 DNA reads TGTGCCAGTAGTACCGGACAGGGCAGCTCTGGAAACACCATATATTTT. The chain combines TRBV19 with TRBJ1-3; 8 nucleotides agree with TRBD1. The CDR3 extends over 16 amino acids. Germline V gene lookup returns CDR1 LNHDA and CDR2 SQIVND (reference sequence). Unmatched junction bases numbered 5, after V lost 4 bases and J lost 0 bases.

This rearrangement joins TRBV2 to TRBJ1-5, with a tentative D call TRBD1 (6 bases). The CDR3 runs to 16 residues. Trimming took off 3 bases at V and 1 base at J, with 13 bases between the two ends. Germline V gene lookup returns CDR1 SNHLY and CDR2 FYNNEI. This CDR3 is CASSDGWGPSNQPQHF. The CDR3, as DNA: TGTGCCAGCAGTGATGGATGGGGGCCGAGCAATCAGCCCCAGCATTTT.

The chain is built from TRBV4-1 and TRBJ2-7; D is perhaps TRBD1 (6 bases). Between the trimmed V and J ends, which lost 3 bases and 8 bases, there was a span of 17 bases. This CDR3 spans 14 amino acids. Germline CDR1 reads MGHRA; CDR2 reads YSYEKL. For the CDR3, the DNA is TGCGCCAGCAGCCAGGGCAAACTTCAGGGGCAGCAGTACTTC. Its translation is CASSQGKLQGQQYF.

The genes are TRBV6-5 and TRBJ1-2, with 10 bases lining up with TRBD1. Germline V gene lookup returns CDR1 MNHEY and CDR2 SVGAGI. Trimming cost V 10 bases and J 0 bases; bases outside gene matches: 8. The CDR3 loop spans 15 amino acids. In nucleotides, the CDR3 is TGTGCCACCTGGGACAGGGGACGTTCTAACTATGGCTACACCTTC. Its translation: CATWDRGRSNYGYTF.

V gene TRBV12-5 combines with J gene TRBJ2-1; TRBD1 agrees at 7 bases. V gave up 5 bases and J gave up 4 bases; unmatched junction bases: 5. From germline, CDR1 is LGHNT and CDR2 FRNRAP. The CDR3 consists of 14 residues. In nucleotides, the CDR3 is TGTGCTAGTGGTCTTGAGGACAGGTACAATGAGCAGTTCTTC. This gives the protein CASGLEDRYNEQFF.

This chain uses TRBV7-3 with TRBJ2-6; 8 nucleotides match TRBD2. Germline CDR1 reads SGHTA; CDR2 reads FQGTGA. CDR3 size: 16 residues. Germline trimming cut 5 bases from V and 2 bases from J; bases unmatched to any gene: 5. CDR3: CASSPARGAGANVLTF. CDR3 DNA: TGTGCCAGCAGCCCCGCGCGGGGGGCTGGGGCCAACGTCCTGACTTTC.

The chain couples TRBV24-1 to TRBJ1-1; D uncertain. Germline-derived CDR1 and CDR2 are KGHDR and SFDVKD. Trimming stripped 6 bases from V and 1 base from J, with 11 bases between. The CDR3 is 14 amino acids. CDR3 protein: CATSSGVGNTEAFF. CDR3 coding DNA: TGTGCCACCAGTAGCGGGGTCGGGAACACTGAAGCTTTCTTT.

V is TRBV7-3 and J is TRBJ2-7; 9 nucleotides agree with TRBD1. Germline loops: CDR1 SGHTA, CDR2 FQGTGA. CDR3 length equals 15 residues. Germline trimming cut 4 bases from V and 5 bases from J; bases unmatched to any gene: 9. CDR3 DNA sequence: TGTGCCAGCAGCTCCCCGGACAGGGGAAAGAACGAGCAGTACTTC. It is translated as CASSSPDRGKNEQYF. The whole variable domain, remainder taken from reference TRBV7-3 and TRBJ2-7, is GAGVSQTPSNKVTEKGKYVELRCDPISGHTALYWYRQSLGQGPEFLIYFQGTGAADDSGLPNDRFFAVRPEGSVSTLKIQRTERGDSAVYLCASSSPDRGKNEQYFGPGTRLTVT.

This clone came up once. J is TRBJ1-2 and V is TRBV9; 9 bases are a match to TRBD1. Germline V gene lookup returns CDR1 SGDLS and CDR2 YYNGEE. This CDR3 is 15 amino acids long. The V and J ends lost 4 bases and 2 bases, in that order; junction bases with no gene match: 6. The CDR3 reads CASSPGQGLNYGYTF. The CDR3 region has the DNA TGTGCCAGCAGCCCCGGACAGGGGTTAAACTATGGCTACACCTTC.

This sequence joins TRBV11-2 and TRBJ1-5; perhaps TRBD1 as D (5 bases). Germline CDR1 SGHAT, CDR2 FQNNGV. V dropped 5 bases and J dropped 0 bases, with 11 bases sitting between them. The CDR3 extends over 15 amino acids. DNA for the CDR3: TGTGCCAGCAGCCCAGGACAAATTAGCAATCAGCCCCAGCATTTT. Translated, it gives CASSPGQISNQPQHF.

V usage is TRBV28 and J usage is TRBJ1-6; D call uncertain. V was shortened by 8 bases and J by 5 bases, with 10 bases between the two germline ends. CDR1 and CDR2 from the germline V gene are MDHEN and SYDVKM. The CDR3 consists of 13 residues. The CDR3 spells CASCPVHNSPLHF. The CDR3 nucleotides read TGTGCCAGCTGTCCCGTTCATAATTCACCCCTCCACTTT.

The chain uses TRBV10-2 and TRBJ1-2, with TRBD1 matching 8 bases. The CDR3 runs to 16 residues. The germline V gene has CDR1 WSHSY and CDR2 SAAADI. V dropped 0 bases and J dropped 2; count of bases not matched to a gene: 5. In DNA, the CDR3 is TGCGCCAGCAGTGAGTCGCCGGGACAGGAGAACTATGGCTACACCTTC. Amino acid sequence: CASSESPGQENYGYTF.

The chain joins TRBV7-2 to TRBJ2-7; D not certain. With 2 bases removed from V and 3 bases from J, the gap between germline ends came to 11 bases. Germline lookup yields CDR1 SGHTA and CDR2 FQGNSA. This CDR3 is 14 amino acids long. This chain's CDR3 is CASSLLPSLYEQYF. Written as DNA, the CDR3 is TGTGCCAGCAGCTTACTCCCCTCACTCTACGAGCAGTACTTC.

The J gene is TRBJ1-3, the V gene TRBV24-1, with TRBD1 identical over 7 bases. The CDR3 totals 16 residues. Germline CDR1 and CDR2: KGHDR and SFDVKD. After removal of 6 bases from V and 0 bases from J, the junction contained 7 bases not matched to a gene. The CDR3 here is CATSSGQARSGNTIYF. Written as DNA, the CDR3 is TGTGCCACCAGTTCCGGACAGGCCCGCTCTGGAAACACCATATATTTT.

The chain employs TRBV9 and TRBJ1-3, with 7 bases matching TRBD1. There are 14 residues in the CDR3. Germline loops: CDR1 SGDLS, CDR2 YYNGEE. V was clipped by 4 bases and J by 2 bases; unmatched bases: 3. In DNA, the CDR3 is TGTGCCAGCAGCCCCGACAGGGCTGGAAACACCATATATTTT. Amino acid sequence: CASSPDRAGNTIYF.

This sequence joins TRBV10-2 and TRBJ2-4; possible D gene TRBD1, 5 bases. The CDR3 contains 12 residues. Germline CDR1 is WSHSY and CDR2 is SAAADI. The ends were cut back, 0 bases at V and 13 bases at J, with 10 bases in the middle. The CDR3 coding sequence is TGCGCCAGCAGTGAGTCCCTTGGGGCCCAGTACTTC. Amino acid sequence: CASSESLGAQYF.

V usage is TRBV4-1 and J usage is TRBJ2-3; D ambiguous. Germline lookup yields CDR1 MGHRA and CDR2 YSYEKL. The CDR3 has 13 residues. V lost 1 base and J 9 bases, leaving 11 bases between the germline ends. The CDR3 region has the DNA TGCGCCAGCAGCCAAGTTCTCCCCGAGACGCAGTATTTT. Translation: CASSQVLPETQYF.

This clone was found once. The chain joins TRBV28 to TRBJ1-1, with D unclear. The CDR3 spans 15 residues. CDR1 is MDHEN, CDR2 SYDVKM, per germline. Deletions cut 2 bases from V and 7 bases from J, with 17 bases between. CDR3 loop: CASSLTAFPEYEAFF. CDR3 nucleotides: TGTGCCAGCAGTTTAACGGCCTTTCCGGAGTATGAAGCTTTCTTT.

This chain uses TRBV2 with TRBJ1-5; possibly TRBD1 for D (6 bases). Trimming took 5 bases from V and 7 from J, leaving 12 bases between them. The CDR3 contains 13 residues. Looked up from germline, CDR1 is SNHLY and CDR2 is FYNNEI. In DNA form, the CDR3 reads TGTGCCAGCAGTACAGAGGGGGAACAGCCCCAGCATTTT. This translates into CASSTEGEQPQHF.

In its sample, this clone was seen once. The chain employs TRBV7-3 and TRBJ2-5, with TRBD1 matching over 8 bases. V trimming: 5 bases; J trimming: 2 bases; junction bases outside the gene matches: 7. This CDR3 has 15 amino acids. Germline-derived CDR1 and CDR2 are SGHTA and FQGTGA. CDR3 region: CASSLGQGLQETQYF. CDR3 DNA sequence: TGTGCCAGCAGCCTCGGACAGGGACTTCAAGAGACCCAGTACTTC. Supplemented by reference TRBV7-3 and TRBJ2-5, the full variable domain reads GAGVSQTPSNKVTEKGKYVELRCDPISGHTALYWYRQSLGQGPEFLIYFQGTGAADDSGLPNDRFFAVRPEGSVSTLKIQRTERGDSAVYLCASSLGQGLQETQYFGPGTRLLVL.

V gene TRBV5-4 combines with J gene TRBJ2-2; a possible D gene is TRBD1 (6 bases). V lost 6 bases to trimming and J lost 7 bases, with 22 bases between them. The CDR3 has 16 amino acids. Germline V gives CDR1 SGHNT, CDR2 YYREEE (reference sequence). In nucleotides, the CDR3 is TGTGCCAGCACCCTTGGTGGGGGCGCGCGTGTCGGGGAGCTGTTTTTT. This encodes CASTLGGGARVGELFF.

The V call is TRBV29-1, the J call TRBJ2-1; 7 nucleotides line up with TRBD1. From germline, CDR1 is SQVTM and CDR2 ANQGSEA. This CDR3 has 14 amino acids. V trimming: 2 bases; J trimming: 2 bases; junction bases outside the gene matches: 3. Here the CDR3 reads CSVEFQGAYNEQFF. The CDR3 DNA follows: TGCAGCGTTGAATTTCAGGGGGCCTACAATGAGCAGTTCTTC.

The chain employs TRBV11-2 and TRBJ2-3; 7 bases agree with TRBD2. The CDR3 has 14 amino acids. The J segment lost 3 bases and the V segment lost 0 bases, leaving 0 bases of the junction unmatched. Germline assignment: CDR1 SGHAT and CDR2 FQNNGV. CDR3 bases: TGTGCCAGCAGCTTAGAGGGACTAACAGATACGCAGTATTTT. As protein: CASSLEGLTDTQYF.